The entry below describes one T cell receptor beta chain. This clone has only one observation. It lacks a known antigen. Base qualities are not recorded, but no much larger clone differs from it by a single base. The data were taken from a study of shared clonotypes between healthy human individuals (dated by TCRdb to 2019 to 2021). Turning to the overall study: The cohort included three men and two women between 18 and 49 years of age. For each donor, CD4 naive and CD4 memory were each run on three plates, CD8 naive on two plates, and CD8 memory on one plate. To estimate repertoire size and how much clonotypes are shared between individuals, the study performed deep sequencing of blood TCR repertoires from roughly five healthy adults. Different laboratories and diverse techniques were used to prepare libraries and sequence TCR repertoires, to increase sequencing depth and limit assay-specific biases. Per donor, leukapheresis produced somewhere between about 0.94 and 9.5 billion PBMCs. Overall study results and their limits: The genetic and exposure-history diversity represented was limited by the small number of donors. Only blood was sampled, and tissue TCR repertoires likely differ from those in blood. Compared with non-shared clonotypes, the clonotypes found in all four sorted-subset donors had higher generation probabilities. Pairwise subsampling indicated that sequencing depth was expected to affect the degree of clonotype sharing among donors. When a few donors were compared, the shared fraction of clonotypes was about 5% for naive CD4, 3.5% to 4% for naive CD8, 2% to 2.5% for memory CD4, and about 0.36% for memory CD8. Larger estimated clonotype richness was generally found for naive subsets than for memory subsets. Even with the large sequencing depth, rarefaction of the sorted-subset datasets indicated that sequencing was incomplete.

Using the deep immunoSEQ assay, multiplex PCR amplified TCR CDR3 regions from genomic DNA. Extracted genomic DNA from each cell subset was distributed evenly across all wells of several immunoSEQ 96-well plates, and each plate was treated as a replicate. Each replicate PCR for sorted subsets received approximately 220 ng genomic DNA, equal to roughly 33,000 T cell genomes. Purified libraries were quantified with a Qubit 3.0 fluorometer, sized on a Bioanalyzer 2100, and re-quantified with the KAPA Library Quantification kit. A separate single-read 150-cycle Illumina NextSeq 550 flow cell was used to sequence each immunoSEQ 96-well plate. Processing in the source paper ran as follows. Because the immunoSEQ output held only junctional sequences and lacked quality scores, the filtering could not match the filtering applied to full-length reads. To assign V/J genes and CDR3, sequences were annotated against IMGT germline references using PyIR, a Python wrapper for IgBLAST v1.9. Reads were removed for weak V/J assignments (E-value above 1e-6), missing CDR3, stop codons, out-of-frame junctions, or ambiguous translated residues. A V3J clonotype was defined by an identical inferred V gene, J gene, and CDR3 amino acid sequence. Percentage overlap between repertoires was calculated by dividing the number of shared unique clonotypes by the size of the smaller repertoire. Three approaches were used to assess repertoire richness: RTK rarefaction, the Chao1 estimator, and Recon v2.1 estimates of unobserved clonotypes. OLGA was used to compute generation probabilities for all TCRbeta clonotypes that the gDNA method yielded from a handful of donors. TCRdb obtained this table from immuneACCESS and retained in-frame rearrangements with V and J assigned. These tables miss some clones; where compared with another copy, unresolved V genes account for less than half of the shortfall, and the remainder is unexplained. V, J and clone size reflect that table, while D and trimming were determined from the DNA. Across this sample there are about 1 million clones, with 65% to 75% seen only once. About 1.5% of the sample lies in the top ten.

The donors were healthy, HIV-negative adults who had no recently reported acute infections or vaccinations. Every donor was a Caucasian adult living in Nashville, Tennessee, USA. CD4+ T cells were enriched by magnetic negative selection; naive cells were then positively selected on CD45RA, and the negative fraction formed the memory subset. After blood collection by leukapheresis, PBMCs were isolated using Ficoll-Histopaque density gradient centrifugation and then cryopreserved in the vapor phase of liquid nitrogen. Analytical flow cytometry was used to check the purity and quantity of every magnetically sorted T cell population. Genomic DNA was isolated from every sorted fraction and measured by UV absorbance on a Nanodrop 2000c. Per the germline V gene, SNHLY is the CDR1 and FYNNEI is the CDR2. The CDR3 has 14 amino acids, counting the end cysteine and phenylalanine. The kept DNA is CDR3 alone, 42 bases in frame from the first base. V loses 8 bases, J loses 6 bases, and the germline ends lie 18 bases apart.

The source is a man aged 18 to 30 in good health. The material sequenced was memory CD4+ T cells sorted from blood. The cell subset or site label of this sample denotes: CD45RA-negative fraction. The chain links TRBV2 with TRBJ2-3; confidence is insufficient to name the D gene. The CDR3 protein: CASVPARSRDTQYF. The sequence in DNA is TGTGCCAGCGTCCCGGCTAGAAGTCGGGATACGCAGTATTTT.